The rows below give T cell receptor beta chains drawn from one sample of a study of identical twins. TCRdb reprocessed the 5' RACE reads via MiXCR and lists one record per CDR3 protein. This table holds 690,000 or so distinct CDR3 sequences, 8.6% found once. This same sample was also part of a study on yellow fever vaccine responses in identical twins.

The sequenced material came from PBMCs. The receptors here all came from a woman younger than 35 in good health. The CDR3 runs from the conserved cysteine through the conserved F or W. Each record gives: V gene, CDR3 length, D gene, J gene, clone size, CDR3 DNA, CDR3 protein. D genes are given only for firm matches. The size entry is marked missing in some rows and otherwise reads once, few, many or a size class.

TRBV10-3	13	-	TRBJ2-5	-	TGTGCCATCAGCCTGGGACAAAGGGAGACCCAGTACTTC	CAISLGQRETQYF
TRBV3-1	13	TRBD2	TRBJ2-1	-	TGTGCCAGCAAGCAACTAGCGGGGGGGGAGCAGTTCTTC	CASKQLAGGEQFF
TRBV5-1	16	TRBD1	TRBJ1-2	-	TGCGCCAGCAGCTTGATGGATCAGGGGGCTCTATATGGCTACACCTTC	CASSLMDQGALYGYTF
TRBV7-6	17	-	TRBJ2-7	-	TGTGCCAGCAGCTTAGCTGCGCCCGGGGACCTCTCCTACGAGCAGTACTTC	CASSLAAPGDLSYEQYF
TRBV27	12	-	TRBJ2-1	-	TGTGCCAGCAGTTTAAGGGTTTCTGAGCAGTTCTTC	CASSLRVSEQFF
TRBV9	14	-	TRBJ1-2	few	TGTGCCAGCAGCGTAGATTTGGGTAACTATGGCTACACCTTC	CASSVDLGNYGYTF
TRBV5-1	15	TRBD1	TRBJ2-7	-	TGCGCCAGCAGCTCTACGACAGGGGGCGATTACGAGCAGTACTTC	CASSSTTGGDYEQYF
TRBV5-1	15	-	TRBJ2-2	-	TGCGCCAGCAGCCTGCTGGGGTCGAAGACCGGGGAGCTGTTTTTT	CASSLLGSKTGELFF
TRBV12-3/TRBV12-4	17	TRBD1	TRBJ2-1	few	TGTGCCAGCAGTCAGACCCTCCGGGACAGGGGGCTATATGAGCAGTTCTTC	CASSQTLRDRGLYEQFF
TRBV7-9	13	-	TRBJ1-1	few	TGTGCCAGCAGGGGAACACAGAACACTGAAGCTTTCTTT	CASRGTQNTEAFF
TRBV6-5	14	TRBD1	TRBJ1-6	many	TGTGCCAGCAGTTCAGACAGGGTCCGTTCACCCCTCCACTTT	CASSSDRVRSPLHF
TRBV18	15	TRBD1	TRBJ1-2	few	TGTGCCAGCTCACGGGCGGGACAGGCTGATTATGGCTACACCTTC	CASSRAGQADYGYTF
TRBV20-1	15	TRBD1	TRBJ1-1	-	TGCAGTGCTAGAGAATGGGACAGGGTTAGCACTGAAGCTTTCTTT	CSAREWDRVSTEAFF
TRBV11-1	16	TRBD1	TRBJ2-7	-	TGTGCCAGCAGCCAACGGGACAGAATCGGCTCCTACGAGCAGTACTTC	CASSQRDRIGSYEQYF
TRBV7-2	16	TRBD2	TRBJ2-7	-	TGTACCAGCAGCTTAGCTGGGACTAGCGGAACCTACGAGCAGTACTTC	CTSSLAGTSGTYEQYF
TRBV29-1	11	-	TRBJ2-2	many	TGCAGCTCCCGCGAAGCCGGGGAGCTGTTTTTT	CSSREAGELFF
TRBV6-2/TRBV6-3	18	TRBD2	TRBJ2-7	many	TGTGCCAGCAGTCCCGCCCCGGGACTAGCGGTGAGCTCCTACGAGCAGTACTTC	CASSPAPGLAVSSYEQYF
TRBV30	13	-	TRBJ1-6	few	TGTGCCTGGATGAACCGGTCTAATTCACCCCTCCACTTT	CAWMNRSNSPLHF
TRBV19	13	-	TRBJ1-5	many	TGTGCCAGCTTTGGGGACACTCGCGGGACCCAGCATTTT	CASFGDTRGTQHF
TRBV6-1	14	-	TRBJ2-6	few	TGTGCTTTTTTGGGCTACTCTGGGGCCAACGTCCTGACTTTC	CAFLGYSGANVLTF
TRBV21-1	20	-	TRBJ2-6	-	-	CASSKALFGQGSAGANVLTF
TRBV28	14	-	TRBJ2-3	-	TGTGCCAGCGGAGAAGGGGGGCGCACAGATACGCAGTATTTT	CASGEGGRTDTQYF
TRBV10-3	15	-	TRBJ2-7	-	TGTGCCATCAGCGAGGGAGGGGGGCGAGGCTACGAGCAGTACTTC	CAISEGGGRGYEQYF